The T cell receptor (beta chain) under discussion was sequenced for a study of T cells after yellow fever vaccination. In the study overall: Where fractions had low cell numbers, libraries were prepared from them with the SMART-Seq v4 Ultra Low Input RNA kit.

This CDR3 comprises 14 residues. Per germline, CDR1 SGDLS and CDR2 YYNGEE. V dropped 3 bases and J dropped 7; count of bases not matched to a gene: 9. The 5'RACE template-switching step produced TCR cDNA and added a universal primer site and UMIs. TCRdb re-called the 5' RACE reads through MiXCR, storing one row per CDR3 protein. This table has about 430,000 distinct CDR3 sequences, about 17% appearing once. General study points: CD4 and CD8 compartments shared a small share of clonotypes. Subsequent booster samples again held most clones from primary vaccination (less than 98% CD4, about 86% CD8).

This clonotype came up once. Its antigen is still unknown. This TCR was sampled from a man aged 18 to 30 who received the YFV17D yellow fever vaccine. The material sequenced was PBMCs, taken before the yellow fever booster vaccination. This chain joins TRBV9 and TRBJ2-5; the match to TRBD2 covers 7 bases. CDR3 in DNA: TGTGCCAGCAGCGCCCCCGGACTAGAAGGGACCCAGTACTTC. Encoded protein: CASSAPGLEGTQYF.